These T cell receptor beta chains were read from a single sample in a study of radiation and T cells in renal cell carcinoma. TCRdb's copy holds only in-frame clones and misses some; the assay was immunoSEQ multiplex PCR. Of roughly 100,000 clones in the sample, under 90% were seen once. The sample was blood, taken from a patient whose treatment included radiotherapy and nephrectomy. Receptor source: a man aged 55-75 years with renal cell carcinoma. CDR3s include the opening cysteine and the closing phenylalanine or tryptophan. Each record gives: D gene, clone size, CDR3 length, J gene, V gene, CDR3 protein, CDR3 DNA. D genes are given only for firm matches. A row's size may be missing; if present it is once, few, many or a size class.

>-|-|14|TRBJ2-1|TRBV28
CASSSHRSYNEQFF
TGTGCCAGCAGTTCACACAGGTCCTACAATGAGCAGTTCTTC
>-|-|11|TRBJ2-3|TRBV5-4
CASRRGDTQYF
TGTGCCAGCCGGAGGGGAGATACGCAGTATTTT
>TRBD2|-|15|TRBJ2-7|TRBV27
CASSSRLAGSYEQYF
TGTGCCAGCAGTTCCCGACTAGCGGGCTCCTACGAGCAGTACTTC
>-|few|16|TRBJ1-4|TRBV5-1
CASSSDSWGTREKLFF
TGCGCCAGCAGCTCGGACAGTTGGGGAACGAGAGAAAAACTGTTTTTT
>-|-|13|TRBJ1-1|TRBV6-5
CATAPDSGTEAFF
TGTGCCACCGCACCCGACAGTGGTACTGAAGCTTTCTTT
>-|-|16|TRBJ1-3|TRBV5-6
CASSLGRGQPGNTIYF
TGTGCCAGCAGCTTGGGACGGGGACAACCTGGAAACACCATATATTTT
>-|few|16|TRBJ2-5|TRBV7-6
CASSLPNDSRQETQYF
TGTGCCAGCAGCTTGCCCAACGACAGCCGCCAAGAGACCCAGTACTTC
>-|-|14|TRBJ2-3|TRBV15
CATSPIRGTDTQYF
TGTGCCACCAGCCCAATCAGGGGCACAGATACGCAGTATTTT
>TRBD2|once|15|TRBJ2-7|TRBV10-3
CAISPSGVFGYEQYF
TGTGCCATCAGCCCTAGCGGGGTATTCGGCTACGAGCAGTACTTC
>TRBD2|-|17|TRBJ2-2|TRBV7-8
CASSRPLAGDWTGELFF
TGTGCCAGCAGCCGCCCCCTAGCGGGAGATTGGACCGGGGAGCTGTTTTTT
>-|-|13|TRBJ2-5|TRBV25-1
CASSLQGGQTQYF
TGTGCCAGCAGTCTACAGGGTGGACAGACCCAGTACTTC
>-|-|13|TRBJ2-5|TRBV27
CASTGHQEETQYF
TGTGCCAGCACAGGACACCAAGAAGAGACCCAGTACTTC
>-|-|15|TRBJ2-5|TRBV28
CASSPTTVTQETQYF
TGTGCCAGCAGTCCTACGACAGTAACCCAAGAGACCCAGTACTTC
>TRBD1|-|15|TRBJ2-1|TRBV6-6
CASRDNRGNYNEQFF
TGTGCCAGCAGAGATAACAGGGGAAACTACAATGAGCAGTTCTTC
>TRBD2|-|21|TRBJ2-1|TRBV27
CASSLWVGGAPRLAGNYEQFF
TGTGCCAGCAGTTTATGGGTGGGCGGGGCACCCCGACTAGCGGGAAACTATGAGCAGTTCTTC
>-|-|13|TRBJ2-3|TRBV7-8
CASRKRSTDTQYF
TGTGCCAGCAGAAAGCGATCCACAGATACGCAGTATTTT
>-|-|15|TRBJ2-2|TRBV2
CASSFSGPDTGELFF
TGTGCCAGCAGTTTTTCCGGACCAGACACCGGGGAGCTGTTTTTT
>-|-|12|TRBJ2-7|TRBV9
CASSAGLYEQYF
TGTGCCAGCAGCGCGGGACTCTACGAGCAGTACTTC
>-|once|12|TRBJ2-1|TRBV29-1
CSVEPGDNEQFF
TGCAGCGTTGAGCCGGGGGACAATGAGCAGTTCTTC
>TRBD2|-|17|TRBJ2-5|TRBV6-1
CASSEGMLGRGQETQYF
TGTGCCAGCAGTGAAGGAATGCTCGGGAGGGGGCAAGAGACCCAGTACTTC
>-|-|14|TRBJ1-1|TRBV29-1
CSVVPVWGNTEAFF
TGCAGCGTTGTTCCGGTATGGGGGAACACTGAAGCTTTCTTT
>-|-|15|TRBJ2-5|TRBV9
CASSVAAGRQETQYF
TGTGCCAGCAGCGTAGCGGCGGGACGGCAAGAGACCCAGTACTTC
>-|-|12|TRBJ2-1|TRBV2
CASSIFGNEQFF
TGTGCCAGCAGTATCTTTGGCAATGAGCAGTTCTTC
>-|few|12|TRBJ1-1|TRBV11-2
CASSLVAGGAFF
TGTGCCAGCAGCTTAGTGGCGGGTGGAGCTTTCTTT
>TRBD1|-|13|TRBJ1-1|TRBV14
CASSQDGRRGPFF
TGTGCCAGCAGCCAAGACGGGCGCAGGGGGCCTTTCTTT
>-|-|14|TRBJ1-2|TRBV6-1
CASSATDKDYGYTF
TGTGCCAGCAGCGCCACCGATAAGGACTATGGCTACACCTTC
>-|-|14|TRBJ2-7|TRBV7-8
CASSLDTRLYEQYF
TGTGCCAGCAGCTTAGATACTAGGCTGTACGAGCAGTACTTC
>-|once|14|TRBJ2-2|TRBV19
CASSMLGGTGELFF
TGTGCCAGTAGTATGTTGGGGGGCACCGGGGAGCTGTTTTTT
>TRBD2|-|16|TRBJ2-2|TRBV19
CASSIPSGMNTGELFF
TGTGCCAGTAGTATTCCTAGCGGGATGAACACCGGGGAGCTGTTTTTT
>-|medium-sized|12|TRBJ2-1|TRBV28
CASSQTYNEQFF
TGTGCCAGCAGTCAGACATACAATGAGCAGTTCTTC
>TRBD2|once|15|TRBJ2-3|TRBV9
CASSGHSGSTDTQYF
TGTGCCAGCAGCGGCCATAGCGGGAGCACAGATACGCAGTATTTT
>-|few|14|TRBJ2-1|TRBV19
CASSSPLQGDEQFF
TGTGCCAGTAGTAGTCCCCTCCAGGGCGATGAGCAGTTCTTC
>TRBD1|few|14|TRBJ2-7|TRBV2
CASSEDRSLGEQYF
TGTGCCAGCAGTGAGGACAGGTCATTGGGCGAGCAGTACTTC
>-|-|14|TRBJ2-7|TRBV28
CASSLIATAAEQYF
TGTGCCAGCAGTTTAATCGCGACGGCCGCCGAGCAGTACTTC
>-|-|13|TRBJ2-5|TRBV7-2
CASSLRLQETQYF
TGTGCCAGCAGCTTACGCTTACAAGAGACCCAGTACTTC
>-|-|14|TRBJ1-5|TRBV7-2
CASSPTGFNQPQHF
TGTGCCAGCAGCCCTACAGGGTTCAATCAGCCCCAGCATTTT
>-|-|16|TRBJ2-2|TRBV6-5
CASSYSGRWNTGELFF
TGTGCCAGCAGTTACTCGGGCAGGTGGAACACCGGGGAGCTGTTTTTT
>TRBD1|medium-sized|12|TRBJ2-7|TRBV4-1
CASSWDSYEQYF
TGCGCCAGCAGCTGGGACAGCTACGAGCAGTACTTC
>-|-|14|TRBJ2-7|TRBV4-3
CASSQFGGGYEQYF
TGCGCCAGCAGCCAATTCGGGGGAGGCTACGAGCAGTACTTC
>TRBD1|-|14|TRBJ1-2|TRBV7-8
CASSLRQGNYGYTF
TGTGCCAGCAGCTTACGACAGGGAAACTATGGCTACACCTTC
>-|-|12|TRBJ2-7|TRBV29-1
CSVRGTPYEQYF
TGCAGCGTCCGGGGAACCCCCTACGAGCAGTACTTC
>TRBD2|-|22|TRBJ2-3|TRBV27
CASSLFPIGSGGLVTNTDTQYF
TGTGCCAGCAGTTTATTTCCAATAGGCTCGGGGGGACTAGTTACGAACACAGATACGCAGTATTTT
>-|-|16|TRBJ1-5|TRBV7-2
CASSPGVGRNNQPQHF
TGTGCCAGCAGCCCGGGGGTGGGGAGGAACAATCAGCCCCAGCATTTT
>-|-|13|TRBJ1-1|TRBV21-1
CASTGQGNTEAFF
TGTGCCAGCACCGGACAGGGGAACACTGAAGCTTTCTTT
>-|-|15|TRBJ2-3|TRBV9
CASSVGGGHTDTQYF
TGTGCCAGCAGCGTCGGGGGCGGACACACAGATACGCAGTATTTT